This entry lists 19 T cell receptor beta chains sequenced from one sample in a study of T cell repertoires in cytomegalovirus infection. For these receptors, no antigen is known. Using its own MiXCR run on the reads, TCRdb lists one record per CDR3 protein. Of 68,000 or so distinct CDR3 sequences listed, more than 20% were seen once; the top ten hold roughly 80%. The sample comprised PBMCs, sequenced either directly or after in vitro stimulation (not recorded which). Receptors originate from a human donor in good health (CMV status not recorded). Some clones in this sample may be carry-over from other donors' samples.

The chain carries TRBV29-1 and TRBJ2-7; D unclear. Germline-derived CDR1 and CDR2 are SQVTM and ANQGSEA. The CDR3 consists of 12 residues. Trimming cost V 6 bases and J 3 bases, with 12 bases left between them. CDR3 loop: CSVFTDGYEQYF. DNA for the CDR3: TGCAGCGTCTTCACCGACGGCTACGAGCAGTACTTC.

This clonotype was detected a few times. The rearrangement links TRBV27 to TRBJ2-1; D gene ambiguous. The CDR3 has 15 amino acids. Per germline, CDR1 MNHEY and CDR2 SMNVEV (reference sequence). V dropped 0 bases and J dropped 2 bases, with 8 bases sitting between them. The DNA of the CDR3 is TGTGCCAGCAGTTTATCTCTCACCCCCTACAATGAGCAGTTCTTC. It translates to CASSLSLTPYNEQFF.

The chain uses TRBV12-3 or TRBV12-4 and TRBJ2-3; 9 positions match TRBD2. The CDR3 is 15 residues long. J was trimmed by 1 base and V by 5 bases; bases with no gene match: 4. The CDR3 sequence is CASSEAGGRTDTQYF. DNA for the CDR3: TGTGCCAGCAGTGAAGCGGGAGGACGCACAGATACGCAGTATTTT.

Comment on this clonotype: The germline gene is not matched at one end of the junction; a read error may be the cause. The chain joins TRBV4-1 to TRBJ2-1; 13 nucleotides agree with TRBD2. Germline CDR1 MGHRA, CDR2 YSYEKL. CDR3 length: 19 residues. This CDR3 is CASSPHPPGLAGSQVEQFF. The CDR3 DNA reads TGTGCCAGCAGCCCTCACCCGCCGGGACTAGCGGGATCGCAGGTTGAGCAGTTCTTC.

J is TRBJ1-2 and V is TRBV5-4; D possibly corresponds to TRBD1 (6 bases). V lost 4 bases and J 4 bases, leaving 8 bases between the germline ends. This CDR3 has 12 residues. Germline-derived CDR1 and CDR2 are SGHNT and YYREEE (reference sequence). The CDR3 DNA follows: TGTGCCAGCAGCCTGGACAGCTATGGCTACACCTTC. Translating it yields CASSLDSYGYTF.

This clonotype showed up just a few times. This sequence joins TRBV10-2 and TRBJ2-7, with TRBD2 matching 13 bases. The germline V gene encodes CDR1 WSHSY and CDR2 SAAADI. The CDR3 covers 20 residues. The ends lost 5 bases at V and 2 bases at J; junction bases unmatched: 18. The CDR3 DNA follows: TGCGCCAGCAGTTCTACAAGGACTAGCGGGAGCCTCCTCATTCCCTACGAGCAGTACGTC. It yields the protein CASSSTRTSGSLLIPYEQYV.

This clonotype came up a few times. The chain has TRBV6-5 and TRBJ1-5, with unresolved D. The CDR3 loop spans 15 amino acids. Trimming cost V 6 bases and J 9 bases, with 21 bases left between them. Germline CDR1 reads MNHEY; CDR2 reads SVGAGI. The CDR3 DNA reads TGTGCCAGCAGGGCAACCGGGCCAGGAATAAGGCCCCAGCATTTT. This sequence encodes CASRATGPGIRPQHF.

This clonotype was observed a handful of times. The V call is TRBV10-3, the J call TRBJ2-2; 11 nucleotides match TRBD2. CDR1 and CDR2 from the germline V gene are ENHRY and SYGVKD. Trimming took 3 bases from V and 0 from J; bases not matched to a gene: 3. This CDR3 comprises 17 residues. The CDR3 DNA follows: TGTGCCATCAGTGAACTAGCGGGAGTTACGAACACCGGGGAGCTGTTTTTT. Its protein product is CAISELAGVTNTGELFF.

The CDR3 is CARDPMAGRKTGELFF. CDR3 coding DNA: TGTGCCAGGGACCCTATGGCAGGGCGAAAAACCGGGGAGCTGTTTTTT. J is TRBJ2-2 and V is TRBV19, with a weak D call TRBD1 (5 bases). The V gene's germline CDR1 is LNHDA and CDR2 SQIVND (reference sequence). V shed 9 bases and J shed 5 bases, with 22 bases lying between them. There are 16 residues in the CDR3. Full variable domain (outside the CDR3, taken from reference TRBV19 and TRBJ2-2): DGGITQSPKYLFRKEGQNVTLSCEQNLNHDAMYWYRQDPGQGLRLIYYSQIVNDFQKGDIAEGYSVSREKKESFPLTVTSAQKNPTAFYLCARDPMAGRKTGELFFGEGSRLTVL.

This clonotype showed up just a few times. This chain joins TRBV15 and TRBJ2-3; 11 bases align to TRBD2. The ends lost 5 bases at V and 5 bases at J; junction bases unmatched: 9. Germline V CDR1 and CDR2: LNHNV, YYDKDF (reference sequence). The CDR3 has 16 amino acids. The CDR3 coding sequence is TGTGCCACCAGCTTACGACTAGCGGGAAACGGAGATACGCAGTATTTT. It specifies CATSLRLAGNGDTQYF.

The chain is built from TRBV20-1 and TRBJ2-1; 13 bases are shared with TRBD2. After removal of 3 bases from V and 5 bases from J, the junction contained 4 bases not matched to a gene. This CDR3 is 15 amino acids long. The germline V gene encodes CDR1 DFQATT and CDR2 SNEGSKA (reference sequence). The chain's CDR3 is CSARTSGRSNNEQFF. The DNA for the CDR3 is TGCAGTGCTAGGACTAGCGGGAGGAGTAACAATGAGCAGTTCTTC.

The sample holds a few counts of this clonotype. The V call is TRBV7-2, the J call TRBJ2-1; maybe TRBD1 (6 bases). Germline V gene data show CDR1 as SGHTA and CDR2 as FQGNSA. There are 13 residues in the CDR3. V was clipped by 5 bases and J by 7 bases, with 12 bases between them. The CDR3 nucleotides are TGTGCCAGCAGCATACAGGGTGGGAATGAGCAGTTCTTC. Its protein is CASSIQGGNEQFF.

In regard to this clonotype: A much bigger clone sits one base away, suggesting this may be a read error. This chain joins TRBV19 and TRBJ1-5, with D unclear. Germline assignment: CDR1 LNHDA and CDR2 SQIVND (reference sequence). The CDR3 is made up of 13 amino acids. V shed 7 bases and J shed 2 bases, with 9 bases lying between them. CDR3 nucleotide sequence: TGTGCCAGTATAGAGGGAGGCAATCAGCCCCAGCATTTT. Amino acids: CASIEGGNQPQHF.

This clonotype was recorded at least ten times. The chain recombines TRBV7-2 with TRBJ2-7; D remains unclear. The V end lost 4 bases, the J end lost 3 bases, and 10 bases lay between the germline ends. The CDR3 consists of 13 residues. The V gene's germline CDR1 is SGHTA and CDR2 FQGNSA. The CDR3 nucleotides are TGTGCCAGCAGCTCCCTGGCTAGCTACGAGCAGTACGTC. Its protein product is CASSSLASYEQYV.

In this sample, this clonotype turned up a few times. The chain is built from TRBV3-1 and TRBJ2-5; 7 bases line up with TRBD1. Germline CDR1 and CDR2: LGHDT and YNNKEL (reference sequence). The CDR3 length is 13 residues. The trim removed 1 base at V and 4 bases at J, leaving 0 bases unmatched. The CDR3 DNA follows: TGTGCCAGCAGCCAAGGACAGGGAGAGACCCAGTACTTC. Residues: CASSQGQGETQYF.

This clonotype has a count of ten or more. V and J are TRBV7-2 and TRBJ1-1; 8 bases are shared with TRBD1. The CDR3 is made up of 13 amino acids. Trimming removed 3 bases from V and 4 bases from J; junction bases left unmatched: 1. Germline lookup yields CDR1 SGHTA and CDR2 FQGNSA. CDR3 protein: CASSFTGGTEAFF. The DNA for the CDR3 is TGTGCCAGCAGCTTCACAGGGGGCACTGAAGCTTTCTTT.

This clonotype was detected a few times. The genes are TRBV5-8 and TRBJ1-2; D not resolved. V shed 5 bases and J shed 4 bases, with 12 bases lying between them. The CDR3 loop spans 13 amino acids. Germline lookup yields CDR1 SGHTS and CDR2 YDEGEE. The CDR3 sequence is CASRRGLSYGYTF. The CDR3 DNA sequence: TGTGCCAGCAGGCGAGGACTGTCCTATGGCTACACCTTC.

The chain combines TRBV28 with TRBJ1-1; tentatively, D is TRBD1 (6 bases). Germline V CDR1 and CDR2: MDHEN, SYDVKM. The CDR3 is 12 amino acids. Trimming stripped 7 bases from V and 5 bases from J, with 11 bases between. Written as DNA, the CDR3 is TGTGCCAGCAATCAGGGGTGGACTGAAGCTTTCTTT. Its protein is CASNQGWTEAFF. The complete variable domain, with remaining parts taken from reference TRBV28 and TRBJ1-1, reads DVKVTQSSRYLVKRTGEKVFLECVQDMDHENMFWYRQDPGLGLRLIYFSYDVKMKEKGDIPEGYSVSREKKERFSLILESASTNQTSMYLCASNQGWTEAFFGQGTRLTVV.

The gene calls are TRBV11-2 and TRBJ2-7; 10 positions agree with TRBD2. CDR1 and CDR2 from the germline V gene are SGHAT and FQNNGV. V lost 1 base, J lost 4 bases, and 7 bases stayed unmatched. The CDR3 is 16 residues long. Here the CDR3 reads CASSLGGLAGAYEQYV. In nucleotides, the CDR3 is TGTGCCAGCAGCTTAGGCGGGCTAGCGGGAGCATACGAGCAGTACGTC.